Each of the 27 T cell receptor beta chains below was sequenced from the same sample in a study of shared clonotypes between healthy human individuals. Here immunoSEQ multiplex PCR was the method, and the copy in TCRdb shows in-frame clones only, minus some. Here the sample spans 2 million to 2.5 million clones, almost 96% being singletons. Sequencing used naive CD4+ T cells sorted from blood. The subset: CD45RA+ positively selected. These TCRs come from a man between 18 and 29 years old in good health.

The chain recombines TRBV6-6 with TRBJ2-7; tentatively, D is TRBD2 (5 bases). Per the germline V gene, CDR1 is MNHNY and CDR2 is SVGAGI (reference sequence). The CDR3 is made up of 15 amino acids. The V end was cut by 2 bases, the J end by 2 bases, with 13 bases between. Written as DNA, the CDR3 is TGTGCCAGCAGTTACAGCTGGGGAGAAACCTACGAGCAGTACTTC. It encodes CASSYSWGETYEQYF.

The V gene is TRBV14, the J gene TRBJ2-4; D remains unclear. CDR3 length: 12 residues. The germline V gene has CDR1 SGHDN and CDR2 FVKESK. V lost 1 base, J lost 7 bases, and 5 bases lay in between. In DNA, the CDR3 is TGTGCCAGCAGCCAAGGGGTTAACATTCAGTACTTC. Its protein product is CASSQGVNIQYF.

V gene TRBV6-1 combines with J gene TRBJ2-3; D remains ambiguous. The V and J ends lost 1 base and 8 bases respectively, with 10 bases between them. Germline lookup yields CDR1 MNHNS and CDR2 SASEGT. The CDR3 loop spans 13 amino acids. The CDR3 region has the DNA TGTGCCAGCAGTGAAGAACGGCTGGGTACGCAGTATTTT. Residues: CASSEERLGTQYF.

This clone was found once. This chain uses TRBV7-9 with TRBJ1-4; TRBD1 matches at 8 bases. Per germline, CDR1 SEHNR and CDR2 FQNEAQ (reference sequence). The ends lost 5 bases at V and 2 bases at J; junction bases unmatched: 7. The CDR3 extends over 16 amino acids. CDR3 sequence reads: CASSRRDRWTNEKLFF. The DNA for the CDR3 is TGTGCCAGCAGCAGGAGGGACAGGTGGACTAATGAAAAACTGTTTTTT. Filled out from reference TRBV7-9 and TRBJ1-4, the complete variable domain reads DTGVSQNPRHKITKRGQNVTFRCDPISEHNRLYWYRQTLGQGPEFLTYFQNEAQLEKSRLLSDRFSAERPKGSFSTLEIQRTEQGDSAMYLCASSRRDRWTNEKLFFGSGTQLSVL.

This chain connects TRBV10-3 to TRBJ1-2; no firm D call. There are 13 residues in the CDR3. Germline lookup yields CDR1 ENHRY and CDR2 SYGVKD. V lost 4 bases to trimming and J lost 4 bases, with 10 bases between them. The CDR3 is CAISGPGLYGYTF. The CDR3 bases are TGTGCCATCAGTGGACCGGGCCTCTATGGCTACACCTTC.

The genes are TRBV21-1 and TRBJ1-3. TRBV21-1 is reported as a pseudogene. The CDR3 has 15 residues. The CDR3 nucleotides read TGTGCCAGCACCGGGAGGGACTTATATGGAAACACCATATATTTT. It translates to CASTGRDLYGNTIYF.

V and J are TRBV28 and TRBJ2-5, with 9 positions matching TRBD1. Germline V CDR1 and CDR2: MDHEN, SYDVKM. V trimming: 3 bases; J trimming: 7 bases; junction bases outside the gene matches: 3. There are 13 residues in the CDR3. In DNA, the CDR3 is TGTGCCAGCAGTTTGACAGGGGGAGGGACCCAGTACTTC. Protein product: CASSLTGGGTQYF.

The chain combines TRBV7-2 with TRBJ1-5; 8 nucleotides agree with TRBD1. Per the germline V gene, CDR1 is SGHTA and CDR2 is FQGNSA. This CDR3 spans 16 amino acids. V lost 5 bases, J lost 4 bases, and 10 bases stayed unmatched. The CDR3 DNA reads as TGTGCCAGCAGCCCGAAGGGACAGGAGAGGAATCAGCCCCAGCATTTT. Its protein is CASSPKGQERNQPQHF.

The chain has TRBV5-4 and TRBJ1-1; weak D call: TRBD1 (5 bases). Germline V gene sequence: CDR1 SGHNT, CDR2 YYREEE (reference sequence). Trimming shortened V by 1 base and J by 2 bases, and 18 bases separated the two germline ends. The CDR3 runs 17 residues. In DNA, the CDR3 is TGTGCCAGCAGCTTGTCAGGGAAAGGCCCGATCAACACTGAAGCTTTCTTT. Translation gives CASSLSGKGPINTEAFF.

The CDR3 is CAISDYDGNTGELFF. Here the CDR3 DNA reads TGTGCCATCAGTGACTACGACGGGAACACCGGGGAGCTGTTTTTT. The chain carries TRBV10-3 and TRBJ2-2; D not resolved. In germline, CDR1 is ENHRY, CDR2 SYGVKD. V lost 3 bases, J lost 1 base, and 9 bases lay in between. The CDR3 covers 15 residues.

This rearrangement joins TRBV6-1 to TRBJ2-5, with D possibly matching TRBD2 (6 bases). V dropped 6 bases and J dropped 4 bases, with 18 bases sitting between them. The CDR3 has 15 amino acids. Looked up from germline, CDR1 is MNHNS and CDR2 is SASEGT. CDR3 in amino acids: CASRGNLARVETQYF. The DNA of the CDR3 is TGTGCCAGCAGGGGAAATCTAGCGCGGGTAGAGACCCAGTACTTC.

The chain has TRBV6-6 and TRBJ2-3, with 11 bases aligning to TRBD2. Germline CDR1 reads MNHNY; CDR2 reads SVGAGI (reference sequence). Trimming removed 2 bases from V and 6 bases from J; junction bases left unmatched: 7. CDR3 length: 16 amino acids. The CDR3, as DNA: TGTGCCAGCAGTTACCTGGCTAGCGGGGGGACCGATACGCAGTATTTT. Amino acids: CASSYLASGGTDTQYF.

The V call is TRBV5-1, the J call TRBJ2-3, with D possibly TRBD2 on 6 matching bases. CDR3 length equals 15 residues. V gave up 2 bases and J gave up 5 bases, with 15 bases separating them. Germline loops: CDR1 SGHRS, CDR2 YFSETQ. CDR3 residues: CASSFLTGEVDTQYF. The CDR3 DNA is TGCGCCAGCAGCTTTCTAACGGGAGAGGTAGATACGCAGTATTTT.

On this clone itself: Other DNA sequences in this specimen translate into the identical CDR3. The chain has TRBV18 and TRBJ1-4; D gene unclear. Germline V CDR1 and CDR2: KGHSH, LQKENI. With 2 bases removed from V and 0 bases from J, the gap between germline ends came to 4 bases. The CDR3 extends over 14 amino acids. The CDR3 is CASSPASTNEKLFF. CDR3 nucleotide sequence: TGTGCCAGCTCACCAGCGTCAACTAATGAAAAACTGTTTTTT.

The CDR3 protein is CAISRDSNTGELFF. In nucleotides, the CDR3 is TGTGCCATCAGCCGGGACTCTAACACCGGGGAGCTGTTTTTT. The chain uses TRBV10-3 and TRBJ2-2, with D possibly being TRBD2 (6 bases). CDR3 length equals 14 residues. In germline, CDR1 is ENHRY, CDR2 SYGVKD. V was trimmed by 6 bases and J by 2 bases, leaving 10 bases between them.

Concerning this clone itself: Other nucleotide sequences in the sample specify the same CDR3. The chain joins TRBV27 to TRBJ2-6; D not certain. CDR1 MNHEY and CDR2 SMNVEV come from the germline V gene (reference sequence). V dropped 3 bases and J dropped 1 base, with 4 bases sitting between them. The CDR3 is 14 residues long. The CDR3 nucleotides read TGTGCCAGCAGTTTCCGGTCTGGGGCCAACGTCCTGACTTTC. Protein: CASSFRSGANVLTF. Drawing the rest from reference TRBV27 and TRBJ2-6, the complete variable domain is EAQVTQNPRYLITVTGKKLTVTCSQNMNHEYMSWYRQDPGLGLRQIYYSMNVEVTDKGDVPEGYKVSRKEKRNFPLILESPSPNQTSLYFCASSFRSGANVLTFGAGSRLTVL.

This clone was observed a few times. The chain is built from TRBV30 and TRBJ1-6, with no clear D. Trimming left V 0 bases short and J 14 bases short, with 11 bases between. Per the germline V gene, CDR1 is GTSNPN and CDR2 is SVGIG (reference sequence). This CDR3 is built from 12 residues. CDR3 sequence reads: CAWSVAVSTLHF. The DNA of the CDR3 is TGTGCCTGGAGTGTGGCAGTCTCCACCCTCCACTTT.

The chain has TRBV6-6 and TRBJ2-3, with D perhaps matching TRBD1 (5 bases). From germline, CDR1 is MNHNY and CDR2 SVGAGI (reference sequence). Trimming removed 10 bases from V and 5 bases from J, with 16 bases in between. CDR3 length equals 13 residues. This CDR3 is CATLDTSRDTQYF. CDR3 DNA: TGTGCCACCTTGGACACCTCAAGAGATACGCAGTATTTT.

V gene TRBV28 combines with J gene TRBJ1-5, with a weak D call TRBD1 (5 bases). V was cut by 7 bases and J by 7 bases, with 26 bases left in between. There are 17 residues in the CDR3. Germline V gives CDR1 MDHEN, CDR2 SYDVKM. The CDR3 bases are TGTGCCAGCAAGATTCGCCGGGACCAAAATCGTCGCCAGCCCCAGCATTTT. The encoded protein is CASKIRRDQNRRQPQHF.

The V call is TRBV5-8, the J call TRBJ1-1, with TRBD1 as a possible D gene (6 bases). Trimming took off 2 bases at V and 1 base at J, with 12 bases between the two ends. From germline, CDR1 is SGHTS and CDR2 YDEGEE. The CDR3 sequence is 15 residues long. The CDR3 sequence: CASSFTGRENTEAFF. CDR3 nucleotide sequence: TGTGCCAGCAGCTTCACAGGGAGGGAGAACACTGAAGCTTTCTTT.

V usage is TRBV5-6 and J usage is TRBJ1-3; D gene ambiguous. The ends were cut back, 1 base at V and 0 bases at J, with 11 bases in the middle. The V gene's germline CDR1 is SGHDT and CDR2 YYEEEE. This CDR3 comprises 16 residues. The CDR3 loop is CASSLIQTISGNTIYF. As DNA, the CDR3 is TGTGCCAGCAGCTTGATACAGACTATCTCTGGAAACACCATATATTTT.

The chain uses TRBV7-9 and TRBJ1-2; TRBD1 matches 7 bases. This CDR3 has 15 residues. The germline V gene encodes CDR1 SEHNR and CDR2 FQNEAQ (reference sequence). Trimming cost V 5 bases and J 0 bases; bases outside gene matches: 6. Here the CDR3 reads CASSPTGLSNYGYTF. The CDR3 DNA reads TGTGCCAGCAGCCCGACAGGGCTTTCTAACTATGGCTACACCTTC.

Points on this clone: This CDR3 is also generated by other DNA sequences in the sample. This rearrangement joins TRBV9 to TRBJ2-5, with unresolved D. Germline values: CDR1 SGDLS, CDR2 YYNGEE. The CDR3 consists of 13 residues. Trimming pared 0 bases from V and 3 bases from J, leaving 6 bases between. The CDR3 sequence: CASSVGGEETQYF. CDR3 coding DNA: TGTGCCAGCAGCGTAGGCGGTGAAGAGACCCAGTACTTC.

For the CDR3, the DNA is TGTGCCAGCAGCCGGGCAGGGTTGAACACTGAAGCTTTCTTT. The encoded protein is CASSRAGLNTEAFF. The chain employs TRBV7-9 and TRBJ1-1; tentatively, D is TRBD1 (5 bases). Germline V gives CDR1 SEHNR, CDR2 FQNEAQ (reference sequence). Trimming removed 5 bases from V and 0 bases from J, with 10 bases in between. This CDR3 comprises 14 residues. The entire variable domain, with the rest obtained from reference TRBV7-9 and TRBJ1-1, is as follows: DTGVSQNPRHKITKRGQNVTFRCDPISEHNRLYWYRQTLGQGPEFLTYFQNEAQLEKSRLLSDRFSAERPKGSFSTLEIQRTEQGDSAMYLCASSRAGLNTEAFFGQGTRLTVV.

The chain recombines TRBV18 with TRBJ1-4; no definite D call. CDR3 length: 13 amino acids. With 3 bases removed from V and 16 bases from J, the gap between germline ends came to 18 bases. Germline V CDR1 and CDR2: KGHSH, LQKENI. The CDR3 is CASSPGMNYLQFF. CDR3 in DNA: TGTGCCAGCTCACCCGGAATGAATTATTTGCAGTTTTTT.

This sequence joins TRBV5-1 and TRBJ1-5; D is ambiguous. The ends were cut back, 7 bases at V and 2 bases at J, with 22 bases in the middle. Per germline, CDR1 SGHRS and CDR2 YFSETQ. There are 17 residues in the CDR3. CDR3 sequence: CASSLDATGDGNQPQHF. The CDR3 DNA reads TGCGCCAGCTCTTTGGACGCGACCGGAGATGGCAATCAGCCCCAGCATTTT.

The rearrangement joins TRBV18 to TRBJ2-1; 9 nucleotides line up with TRBD1. Germline V lookup: CDR1 KGHSH, CDR2 LQKENI. Losses at the gene ends were 3 bases for V and 6 bases for J; bases not matched to a gene: 6. CDR3 size: 15 residues. CDR3 nucleotide sequence: TGTGCCAGCTCACCCGGGACAGGGATGAGCAATGAGCAGTTCTTC. Translation gives CASSPGTGMSNEQFF.